This T cell receptor beta chain was identified in a study of cytomegalovirus exposure and HLA in healthy donors (dated 2017 in TCRdb). At the level of the whole study: An earlier analysis of fewer than 750 of the donors reported 276 Gb of sequence data and about 120 million unique TCR beta sequences obtained from roughly 180 million T cells. To predict cytomegalovirus infection status, the study combined high-throughput TCR immunosequencing, statistical association of individual TCRs with disease status, and machine learning. An early release covering just under 650 HLA-typed donors comprised roughly 300 gigabases of sequencing data and 65 million to 100 million unique TCR sequences. Alongside the repertoire data, information on donor age, sex, ethnicity and CMV serostatus was compiled. An earlier analysis of 500 to 750 of the donors applied high-throughput TCR beta sequencing to assess whether each TCR beta V gene segment acted as functional or pseudogenic. Class I and class II HLA loci were covered by the typing at four-digit resolution. In a later analysis, previously published TCR beta repertoires from 670 or so donors were re-analyzed and high-resolution HLA genotyping was added so that TCR occurrence patterns could be studied. The study aimed to test whether cataloging public T cell receptors could reveal signatures of past pathogen exposure. All discovery cohort repertoires had been generated on a single sequencing platform. Across around 400 genotyped donors of the cohort, an average of about 240,000 unique TCR beta nucleotide sequences per donor were sequenced, and 15% to 20% of those sequences were non-productive. Among the roughly 370 genotyped donors, roughly 80% belonged to the genetic ancestry cluster associated with self-reported Caucasian donors. Roughly 5 DR-DQ haplotypes were handled as single units for association and clustering because linkage in the cohort was strong. The number of donors typed differed by locus, with about 629-630 for A, B, C, DRB1 and DQB1, over 500 for DQA1, about 610 for DPA1, and about 450 for DPB1. A separate validation cohort of 100 to 150 different subjects was used in addition to the 666-subject first cohort. The study used immunosequencing to profile the T cell repertoires of approximately 650 subjects and linked those repertoires to cytomegalovirus serostatus. A later genetic analysis used genome-wide SNP genotypes for about 65% of the roughly 700 donors, treating that subset as a discovery cohort. Rather than drawing on any new phenotypic data, the later analysis identified candidate immune exposures from TCR beta sequences and the way those sequences occurred across donors.

CDR1 is given as MNHNS and CDR2 as SASEGT, both from the germline V gene. Its CDR3 holds 13 amino acids, cysteine through phenylalanine. The DNA shown is the 39-base CDR3, in frame from base 1. V sheds 2 bases and J sheds 2 bases, leaving 7 bases between their ends. To note about this clone: The antigen it binds to is not known. No base quality values were provided; no much bigger clone lies one nucleotide off. This specimen includes other DNA sequences encoding the same CDR3.

What the research found in general, with its limitations: A group of highly shared sequence variants was considered likely to be a technical artifact of the sequencing pipeline. According to a later analysis, parvovirus B19, influenza, CMV and Epstein-Barr virus appeared linked to several top co-occurrence clusters. A later analysis associated about 16,000 TCR beta sequences with specific HLA alleles at a false discovery rate of 0.05. Compared with the 666-donor mean, donors in an Asian-associated ancestry cluster had fewer N-insertions in productive TCRs, according to a later genetic analysis. Because HLA typing was unavailable for some donors at each locus, only the typed subset was used in association tests. A further reported finding was that TCR beta sequences accurately predicted the HLA-A and HLA-B alleles for most subjects in the first cohort. In vitro tests confirmed that a few of the cytomegalovirus-associated TCR beta chains recognize cytomegalovirus antigens. This cohort had only TCR beta chains sequenced, and the lack of alpha or paired-chain data limited which features could be detected. Roughly uniform sequencing depth across donors was assumed in presence/absence analyses, although this assumption may not hold. V-gene and J-gene trimming of TCR beta chains was associated with a missense DCLRE1C variant in a later genetic analysis, and the association was replicated in an independent cohort. For the cohort, immune exposure information was limited to CMV serostatus. In a later analysis, TCR association rates were found to vary across HLA loci, with the most associated TCRs seen for DRB1 alleles and the fewest for HLA-C alleles. The classifier was reported to diagnose cytomegalovirus status with high specificity and sensitivity in both the original and validation cohorts. Most CMV-associated TCR beta chains appeared to be HLA-restricted in a later analysis, and the HLA associations seemed to be driven largely by CMV exposure. While some public TCRs were present in many individuals, most TCR sequences turned up only very rarely across donors. In an earlier analysis of under 600 of the donors, most TCR beta V segments were observed in productive rearrangements about 90% or about 30% of the time, broadly matching IMGT annotations. The study gave a list of 150 to 200 TCR beta chains associated with cytomegalovirus. Linkage disequilibrium might explain the correlated functional status among segregating V segments, but an unknown experimental factor could not be excluded. According to the authors, the approach could potentially be generalized to other disease states and immunological phenotypes. Because the 87-base-pair reads could not distinguish some IMGT-functional V segments, including TRBV6-2 and TRBV6-3, those segments were excluded. When HLA alleles, especially DR and DQ, strongly co-occurred, attributing TCR associations to individual alleles was difficult. Over 15 rarely observed V segments, including chromosome 9 orphons, were excluded from the earlier analysis of some 590 of the donors because counts were too low. Compared with equally common non-associated chains, HLA-associated TCR beta chains in a later analysis were more clonally expanded and had lower generation probabilities.

The cohort comprised around 700 healthy bone marrow donors. At the time of sampling, every cohort member was nominally healthy, though immune exposures that went unrecorded were likely present. CMV serostatus was positive for around 310 and negative for 352 of the 666 cohort members, and was not recorded for this donor. A peripheral blood sample was collected from each donor, and TCR beta sequencing was performed on peripheral blood mononuclear cells. Genomic DNA extraction from the blood cell samples was performed with the Qiagen DNeasy Blood Extraction Kit. Libraries came from the immunoSEQ multiplex PCR assay. For the multiplex PCR, a mixture combining 60 forward primers for TCR Vbeta segments and 13 reverse primers for TCR Jbeta segments was used. A multiplex PCR assay on genomic DNA amplified the CDR3 region of rearranged TCR beta genes. On the Illumina HiSeq System, the amplified TCR beta libraries were sequenced as 87-base-pair reads. The authors' analysis ran thus. A later analysis counted approximately 74 million unique TCR beta chains across the 666 repertoires, and around 12 million of these chains were shared by at least two donors. To remove PCR and sequencing errors, raw reads were error-corrected and collapsed into unique sequences using a nearest-neighbor algorithm that merged closely related sequences. To assign V, D and J gene segments, CDR3 sequences were aligned to IMGT reference sequences. For a sequence to be retained, a match of at least six nucleotides was required to both a V gene segment and a J gene segment. Rearrangements were called productive when the CDR3 lacked stop codons and stayed in frame with V and J; all others were non-productive. CDR3 was defined according to IMGT convention as the region running from the second conserved V-encoded cysteine to the conserved J-encoded phenylalanine. The earlier analysis of roughly 590 of the donors excluded any sequence lacking an unambiguous match to a single V gene segment. In an earlier analysis of several hundred of the donors, V segments were called functional above 56.7% productive rearrangements and were called segregating when the between-donor standard deviation exceeded 5%. A statistical classification framework was built for diagnosing cytomegalovirus status from the catalog of TCR beta chain sequences. In a later analysis, V and J genes were assigned by comparing TCR nucleotide sequences against IMGT/GENE-DB human TR gene sequences. The TCRdist pipeline was used in a later analysis to assign CDR3 sequences and most-parsimonious VDJ recombination scenarios. In a later analysis, each TCR beta chain was defined by its CDR3 amino acid sequence together with its V-gene family, and reads without a unique V-gene family were excluded. As a way to deal with suspected cross-contamination and a sequencing artifact, a later analysis dropped 450 to 600 nucleotide sequences that were highly shared and had low generation probability. In a later analysis, a clonal expansion index was calculated for each public chain from normalized within-repertoire ranks of inferred template counts. Generation probabilities in a later analysis came from a VDJ recombination model fitted to out-of-frame rearrangements, and those results were checked against IGoR. In a later analysis, TCR-TCR, TCR-HLA and TCR-CMV co-occurrence was scored with hypergeometric tests, and a repertoire-size bias correction was applied to TCR pairs. False discovery rates were estimated in a later analysis by permuting HLA or CMV assignments 20 times. In a later analysis, co-occurring TCRs were grouped using DBSCAN, with TCRdist sequence similarity added in when clustering inside HLA-allele-positive subsets. For co-occurrence clustering, repertoires with fewer than 30,000 or more than 120,000 public chains were excluded, along with roughly five repertoires with anomalous nucleotide sharing. Not all clones reach the TCRdb copy of this immuneACCESS table, which keeps in-frame sequences only. Checked studies attribute under half of the gap to unresolved V genes and leave the rest unexplained. V, J and clone size derive from that table, while D and trimming were established from the DNA sequence. The sample table shows 100,000 to 150,000 clones, and about 78% are seen once. The ten largest clones capture approximately 2.6% of the sample.

Input material: PBMCs. The sequence was obtained from a human donor in good health. The chain is made from TRBV6-1 and TRBJ2-7; a tentative D match to TRBD1 spans 5 bases. The nucleotides read TGTGCCAGCAGTGAACCAGGGACCTACGAGCAGTACTTC. This gives the protein CASSEPGTYEQYF.